These 28 T cell receptor beta chains came from one sample sequenced in a study of cytomegalovirus exposure and HLA in healthy donors. In the PCR, 60 Vbeta and 13 Jbeta primers were used. Libraries were prepared by immunoSEQ multiplex PCR; TCRdb keeps only in-frame clonotypes and omits some of them. Counted here are 200,000 to 250,000 clones, 77% occurring once; the ten biggest clones make up roughly 2.5%. The specimen was PBMCs. These receptors were taken from a woman aged 55-75 years in good health and CMV-seropositive.

This clone was counted a few times. The rearrangement links TRBV6-5 to TRBJ2-1; D call uncertain. V shed 5 bases and J shed 10 bases, with 9 bases lying between them. This CDR3 region has 11 residues. Germline values: CDR1 MNHEY, CDR2 SVGAGI. The CDR3 nucleotides read TGTGCCAGCAGTCTCAAGCGAGAGCAGTTCTTC. Translated: CASSLKREQFF.

The chain joins TRBV4-2 to TRBJ2-7, with D perhaps matching TRBD1 (6 bases). Looked up from germline, CDR1 is LGHNA and CDR2 is YNFKEQ. The CDR3 contains 17 residues. Trimming took off 4 bases at V and 0 bases at J, with 19 bases between the two ends. The CDR3: CASSRAEGQGISYEQYF. The CDR3 region has the DNA TGTGCCAGCAGCCGCGCAGAGGGGCAGGGGATCTCCTACGAGCAGTACTTC.

This clone was recorded a few times. The rearrangement links TRBV15 to TRBJ2-6, with D perhaps matching TRBD1 (6 bases). Deletions cut 6 bases from V and 2 bases from J, with 11 bases between. The germline V gene has CDR1 LNHNV and CDR2 YYDKDF (reference sequence). The CDR3 is made up of 15 amino acids. The CDR3 sequence is CATSRTVTGANVLTF. The CDR3, as DNA: TGTGCCACCAGTCGGACAGTGACTGGGGCCAACGTCCTGACTTTC.

This clone was seen just once. The rearrangement uses TRBV28 and TRBJ2-1; no clear D gene. CDR1 is MDHEN and CDR2 is SYDVKM in the germline V gene. CDR3 length: 13 amino acids. The germline V and J ends were trimmed by 7 bases and 1 base, with 8 bases remaining between them. CDR3 sequence: CASMERSYNEQFF. The CDR3 DNA reads TGTGCCAGCATGGAGCGATCCTACAATGAGCAGTTCTTC.

The genes are TRBV4-1 and TRBJ2-2; possible D gene TRBD1, 6 bases. Germline CDR1 and CDR2: MGHRA and YSYEKL. Between the trimmed V and J ends, which lost 1 base and 5 bases, there was a span of 14 bases. There are 16 residues in the CDR3. In nucleotides, the CDR3 is TGCGCCAGCAGCCAAGCCGGACAGCTCGGTACCGGGGAGCTGTTTTTT. Translation gives CASSQAGQLGTGELFF.

The chain employs TRBV23-1 and TRBJ2-7, with D possibly matching TRBD1 (5 bases). TRBV23-1 is annotated as an ORF whose role is uncertain. The CDR3 runs 15 residues. V lost 0 bases and J 0 bases, leaving 9 bases between the germline ends. CDR3 sequence (DNA): TGCGCCAGCAGTCAATCGCCAGGGATCTCCTACGAGCAGTACTTC. The encoded protein is CASSQSPGISYEQYF.

On this clone: A read error may produce the germline difference seen at one junction end. This chain links TRBV5-1 with TRBJ1-1; D ambiguous. The CDR3 is 14 residues long. The germline V gene has CDR1 SGHRS and CDR2 YFSETQ. CDR3 coding DNA: TGCGCCAGCAGCTTGCAGCCTTCAAACACTAAAGCTTTCTTT. This translates into CASSLQPSNTKAFF.

J is TRBJ1-5 and V is TRBV28; 7 bases agree with TRBD1. The germline gives CDR1 MDHEN, CDR2 SYDVKM. This CDR3 region has 15 residues. V lost 3 bases and J lost 3; bases outside the gene matches: 5. CDR3 in amino acids: CASSFTGQINQPQHF. Here the CDR3 DNA reads TGTGCCAGCAGTTTTACGGGACAGATCAATCAGCCCCAGCATTTT. Full variable domain (rest looked up from reference TRBV28 and TRBJ1-5): DVKVTQSSRYLVKRTGEKVFLECVQDMDHENMFWYRQDPGLGLRLIYFSYDVKMKEKGDIPEGYSVSREKKERFSLILESASTNQTSMYLCASSFTGQINQPQHFGDGTRLSIL.

This chain links TRBV28 with TRBJ2-7; 10 nucleotides match TRBD1. Trimming at V came to 10 bases and at J to 1 base, leaving 7 bases not matched to a gene. The CDR3 loop spans 14 amino acids. Germline-derived CDR1 and CDR2 are MDHEN and SYDVKM. The CDR3 sequence: CAIRGQGQSYEQYF. CDR3 DNA sequence: TGTGCCATCCGGGGACAGGGGCAATCCTACGAGCAGTACTTC.

The V gene is TRBV29-1, the J gene TRBJ1-4; possible D gene TRBD1, 6 bases. This CDR3 region has 13 residues. Trimming removed 2 bases at V and 8 bases at J, with 12 bases between. Germline CDR1 reads SQVTM; CDR2 reads ANQGSEA. The CDR3 DNA reads TGCAGCGTTGAAAGGGGGAAGGGAGAAAAACTGTTTTTT. Amino acids: CSVERGKGEKLFF.

The J gene is TRBJ1-6, the V gene TRBV7-9, with a tentative D call TRBD1 (6 bases). V dropped 5 bases and J dropped 7 bases, with 15 bases sitting between them. Germline V gene sequence: CDR1 SEHNR, CDR2 FQNEAQ (reference sequence). The CDR3 runs to 15 residues. The CDR3 loop is CASSPAWTANSPLHF. The CDR3, as DNA: TGTGCCAGCAGCCCTGCTTGGACAGCCAATTCACCCCTCCACTTT.

This chain joins TRBV5-4 and TRBJ2-6; maybe TRBD1 (5 bases). The V end lost 2 bases, the J end lost 1 base, and 7 bases lay between the germline ends. The CDR3 runs 15 residues. CDR1 is SGHNT and CDR2 is YYREEE in the germline V gene (reference sequence). CDR3: CASSFDRSGANVLTF. The CDR3, as DNA: TGTGCCAGCAGCTTCGACAGATCTGGGGCCAACGTCCTGACTTTC.

This clone was observed a handful of times. The chain joins TRBV2 to TRBJ1-4, with D tentatively TRBD1 (5 bases). Trimming took off 6 bases at V and 1 base at J, with 9 bases between the two ends. The CDR3 covers 14 residues. CDR1 is SNHLY, CDR2 FYNNEI, per germline. The CDR3 is CASSPGLTNEKLFF. For the CDR3, the DNA is TGTGCCAGCAGCCCAGGGCTAACTAATGAAAAACTGTTTTTT.

V gene TRBV30 combines with J gene TRBJ1-4; possibly TRBD1 for D (5 bases). Trimming shortened V by 4 bases and J by 8 bases, and 20 bases separated the two germline ends. From germline, CDR1 is GTSNPN and CDR2 SVGIG (reference sequence). The CDR3 is 15 amino acids. The CDR3 DNA reads TGTGCCTGGACCCCGGGTCCAGGGATCTGGGAAAAACTGTTTTTT. Its translation is CAWTPGPGIWEKLFF.

The V call is TRBV6-5, the J call TRBJ1-1, with D tentatively TRBD1 (5 bases). The germline gives CDR1 MNHEY, CDR2 SVGAGI. The CDR3 consists of 15 residues. Trimming removed 5 bases from V and 1 base from J, with 14 bases in between. CDR3 sequence reads: CASSAPGDWNTEAFF. The CDR3 bases are TGTGCCAGCAGTGCCCCGGGGGACTGGAACACTGAAGCTTTCTTT.

The chain is built from TRBV5-1 and TRBJ2-1; D remains unclear. Germline CDR1 is SGHRS and CDR2 is YFSETQ. The V end was cut by 0 bases, the J end by 5 bases, with 6 bases between. CDR3 length: 13 amino acids. The CDR3 region has the DNA TGCGCCAGCAGCTTGGGACTCAACAATGAGCAGTTCTTC. Its protein product is CASSLGLNNEQFF.

This chain joins TRBV2 and TRBJ2-1; 9 nucleotides agree with TRBD1. Germline CDR1 reads SNHLY; CDR2 reads FYNNEI. This CDR3 contains 16 residues. V gave up 6 bases and J gave up 5 bases; unmatched junction bases: 11. The CDR3 spells CASRSYGTGRNNEQFF. In nucleotides, the CDR3 is TGTGCCAGCAGGTCATACGGGACAGGGCGAAACAATGAGCAGTTCTTC.

The rearrangement uses TRBV27 and TRBJ2-7; 9 bases are a match to TRBD2. V lost 3 bases, J lost 2 bases, and 2 bases stayed unmatched. The CDR3 contains 14 residues. In germline, CDR1 is MNHEY, CDR2 SMNVEV (reference sequence). CDR3 amino acids: CASSLRGGPYEQYF. The CDR3, as DNA: TGTGCCAGCAGTTTGCGGGGGGGCCCCTACGAGCAGTACTTC.

The V and J genes are TRBV5-1 and TRBJ2-7; TRBD2 is a possible D gene (6 bases). The CDR3 is 15 amino acids. Trimming cost V 2 bases and J 0 bases, with 12 bases left between them. Germline loops: CDR1 SGHRS, CDR2 YFSETQ. The CDR3 loop reads CASSFVDSGSYEQYF. The CDR3 nucleotides are TGCGCCAGCAGCTTCGTTGATAGCGGCTCCTACGAGCAGTACTTC.

The sample holds a few counts of this clone. The genes are TRBV6-5 and TRBJ2-1; 12 bases line up with TRBD1. From germline, CDR1 is MNHEY and CDR2 SVGAGI. V gave up 5 bases and J gave up 10 bases; unmatched junction bases: 9. This CDR3 spans 15 amino acids. As DNA, the CDR3 is TGTGCCAGCAGTGCCCCGGGACAGGGGGCACGGGAGCAGTTCTTC. It codes for CASSAPGQGAREQFF.

The chain couples TRBV7-9 to TRBJ1-1, with D possibly matching TRBD1 (5 bases). V was shortened by 1 base and J by 8 bases, with 11 bases between the two germline ends. The CDR3 covers 13 residues. Germline V gene lookup returns CDR1 SEHNR and CDR2 FQNEAQ (reference sequence). CDR3 in amino acids: CASSLGDSLEAFF. In nucleotides, the CDR3 is TGTGCCAGCAGCTTAGGAGACAGTCTCGAAGCTTTCTTT.

The chain employs TRBV28 and TRBJ1-6; D unclear. Looked up from germline, CDR1 is MDHEN and CDR2 is SYDVKM. The CDR3 runs 14 residues. V lost 2 bases, J lost 2 bases, and 4 bases lay in between. The chain's CDR3 is CASSLGAYNSPLHF. The CDR3 DNA is TGTGCCAGCAGTTTAGGAGCCTATAATTCACCCCTCCACTTT.

The chain is built from TRBV7-8 and TRBJ2-2; TRBD2 might be the D (5 bases). Germline V gene sequence: CDR1 SGHVS, CDR2 FQNEAQ. Trimming shortened V by 5 bases and J by 6 bases, and 16 bases separated the two germline ends. The CDR3 has 15 amino acids. DNA of the CDR3: TGTGCCAGCAGCCAACGACCCGGGGTTCCCGGGGAGCTGTTTTTT. Translation gives CASSQRPGVPGELFF.

J is TRBJ1-2 and V is TRBV5-5; D ambiguous. V was trimmed by 0 bases and J by 5 bases, leaving 14 bases between them. The CDR3 is made up of 15 amino acids. Germline V gives CDR1 SGHKS, CDR2 YYEKEE (reference sequence). CDR3 nucleotide sequence: TGTGCCAGCAGCTTGGGTCCGGGTGAGGGATATGGCTACACCTTC. Its translation: CASSLGPGEGYGYTF.

The chain couples TRBV9 to TRBJ2-2; 14 bases align to TRBD2. The trim removed 4 bases at V and 0 bases at J, leaving 8 bases unmatched. The CDR3 length is 19 residues. Germline assignment: CDR1 SGDLS and CDR2 YYNGEE. CDR3 DNA: TGTGCCAGCAGCTTGGGACTAGCGGGGGCTTCCGCGAACACCGGGGAGCTGTTTTTT. Translated: CASSLGLAGASANTGELFF.

This clone has a handful of counts. The chain recombines TRBV11-2 with TRBJ2-7, with no clear D. V was pared by 5 bases and J by 5 bases, with 19 bases between. Germline V gives CDR1 SGHAT, CDR2 FQNNGV. The CDR3 length is 15 residues. In DNA form, the CDR3 reads TGTGCCAGCAGCCAAATCGCGGCAGCCCCTCACGAGCAGTACTTC. As protein: CASSQIAAAPHEQYF. Full variable domain (missing parts from reference TRBV11-2 and TRBJ2-7): EAGVAQSPRYKIIEKRQSVAFWCNPISGHATLYWYQQILGQGPKLLIQFQNNGVVDDSQLPKDRFSAERLKGVDSTLKIQPAKLEDSAVYLCASSQIAAAPHEQYFGPGTRLTVT.

The genes are TRBV7-4 and TRBJ2-4; 7 positions match TRBD1. There are 18 residues in the CDR3. Unmatched junction bases numbered 13, after V lost 3 bases and J lost 2 bases. Germline lookup yields CDR1 SGHVT and CDR2 SQSDAQ. The CDR3 loop is CASSFNRKGAVTKNIQYF. CDR3 bases: TGTGCCAGCAGCTTTAATCGTAAGGGGGCGGTAACCAAAAACATTCAGTACTTC.

The table lists this clone with a count of one. The V and J genes are TRBV6-6 and TRBJ2-7, with D tentatively TRBD2 (6 bases). Germline values: CDR1 MNHNY, CDR2 SVGAGI (reference sequence). This CDR3 has 15 residues. The ends were cut back, 3 bases at V and 0 bases at J, with 12 bases in the middle. CDR3 in amino acids: CASSYLAGRSYEQYF. The CDR3, as DNA: TGTGCCAGCAGTTATCTGGCGGGGCGCTCCTACGAGCAGTACTTC.